These 24 T cell receptor beta chains came from one sample sequenced in a study of T cell responses to AZD1222 COVID-19 vaccine. Profiled with immunoSEQ multiplex PCR; TCRdb holds only in-frame clones, not every one. The sample holds roughly 36,000 clones, 85% to 90% seen once. This specimen was peripheral blood, taken on day 0 of AZD1222 vaccination. The source is an adult in good health.

The chain carries TRBV5-1 and TRBJ2-3; a possible D gene is TRBD2 (6 bases). The CDR3 extends over 15 amino acids. Germline CDR1 SGHRS, CDR2 YFSETQ. Trimming stripped 4 bases from V and 2 bases from J, with 14 bases between. The CDR3 bases are TGCGCCAGCAGCCCGGATCGGGGGAACACAGATACGCAGTATTTT. It specifies CASSPDRGNTDTQYF.

V gene TRBV6-6 combines with J gene TRBJ2-3, with TRBD2 identical over 12 bases. The length of the CDR3 is 16 residues. V gave up 6 bases and J gave up 2 bases; unmatched junction bases: 6. Per the germline V gene, CDR1 is MNHNY and CDR2 is SVGAGI (reference sequence). The CDR3 bases are TGTGCCAGCAGGTCAACTAGCGGGGGGCCCACAGATACGCAGTATTTT. The encoded protein is CASRSTSGGPTDTQYF.

V gene TRBV19 combines with J gene TRBJ2-6; weak D call: TRBD2 (5 bases). The V end was cut by 5 bases, the J end by 3 bases, with 11 bases between. Looked up from germline, CDR1 is LNHDA and CDR2 is SQIVND (reference sequence). The CDR3 is 15 amino acids. CDR3: CASSPSGSGANVLTF. The CDR3 DNA sequence: TGTGCCAGTAGTCCCTCGGGGAGTGGGGCCAACGTCCTGACTTTC.

The chain recombines TRBV28 with TRBJ1-2; the D is unclear. The ends were cut back, 1 base at V and 5 bases at J, with 8 bases in the middle. Looked up from germline, CDR1 is MDHEN and CDR2 is SYDVKM. There are 13 residues in the CDR3. CDR3 in amino acids: CASSLSSDYGYTF. The CDR3 DNA is TGTGCCAGCAGTTTATCATCAGATTATGGCTACACCTTC.

The rearrangement links TRBV6-5 to TRBJ2-7; tentatively, D is TRBD2 (7 bases). Germline CDR1 MNHEY, CDR2 SVGAGI. Trimming cost V 0 bases and J 4 bases, with 13 bases left between them. CDR3 length: 15 residues. The CDR3 region has the DNA TGTGCCAGCAGTTACTCGGGCAGGGGAGGGTACGAGCAGTACTTC. This translates into CASSYSGRGGYEQYF.

In nucleotides, the CDR3 is TGTGCCAGCAGCGCAACAGGGTCTCGAGAGACCCAGTACTTC. Protein: CASSATGSRETQYF. V is TRBV11-2 and J is TRBJ2-5; a possible D gene is TRBD1 (6 bases). V dropped 5 bases and J dropped 4 bases, with 14 bases sitting between them. The CDR3 has 14 amino acids. CDR1 and CDR2 from the germline V gene are SGHAT and FQNNGV.

The chain recombines TRBV3-1 (or the pseudogene TRBV3-2) with TRBJ1-1; D gene unclear. The germline CDR1 and CDR2 sequences are LGHDT and YNNKEL (reference sequence). There are 13 residues in the CDR3. With 8 bases removed from V and 1 base from J, the gap between germline ends came to 11 bases. CDR3 residues: CASQYTTNTEAFF. DNA for the CDR3: TGTGCCAGCCAGTACACCACGAACACTGAAGCTTTCTTT.

On this clone itself: A read error may produce the germline difference seen at one junction end. This chain links TRBV20-1 with TRBJ2-3, with D unresolved. The CDR3 extends over 9 amino acids. CDR1 is DFQATT, CDR2 SNEGSKA, per germline (reference sequence). CDR3 region: CSAPNIWDF. In DNA, the CDR3 is TGCAGTGCTCCTAATATCTGGGATTTT.

J is TRBJ2-7 and V is TRBV19; 10 bases line up with TRBD2. V was clipped by 5 bases and J by 1 base; unmatched bases: 5. The germline V gene encodes CDR1 LNHDA and CDR2 SQIVND (reference sequence). The CDR3 is 15 amino acids. The CDR3 nucleotides are TGTGCCAGTAGTCCACGACTAGCGGGTTCCTACGAGCAGTACTTC. It is translated as CASSPRLAGSYEQYF.

The chain carries TRBV6-5 and TRBJ1-1, with 8 bases identical to TRBD1. Germline V gene sequence: CDR1 MNHEY, CDR2 SVGAGI. This CDR3 spans 14 amino acids. The J segment lost 10 bases and the V segment lost 6 bases, leaving 13 bases of the junction unmatched. The CDR3 here is CASRSQTGARGAFF. In DNA form, the CDR3 reads TGTGCCAGCAGGAGCCAGACAGGGGCCAGGGGAGCTTTCTTT.

The chain joins TRBV7-2 to TRBJ2-1; 9 bases map to TRBD1. There are 14 residues in the CDR3. In germline, CDR1 is SGHTA, CDR2 FQGNSA. J was trimmed by 5 bases and V by 6 bases; bases with no gene match: 5. The CDR3 DNA reads TGTGCCAGCAGACCGCGGACAGGGGACAATGAGCAGTTCTTC. It translates to CASRPRTGDNEQFF.

The genes are TRBV19 and TRBJ2-5; the match to TRBD2 covers 9 bases. The V gene end was trimmed by 6 bases and the J gene end by 5 bases; junction bases not matched to a gene: 4. CDR1 is LNHDA, CDR2 SQIVND, per germline (reference sequence). This CDR3 is built from 13 residues. The CDR3 DNA follows: TGTGCCAGTAGCGAGCGGGGGGCGGAGACCCAGTACTTC. Translating gives CASSERGAETQYF.

The rearrangement uses TRBV5-1 and TRBJ2-7, with 10 bases matching TRBD2. The CDR3 consists of 16 residues. Germline CDR1 reads SGHRS; CDR2 reads YFSETQ. V shed 2 bases, J shed 5 bases, and the junction held 10 bases outside the gene matches. The CDR3 nucleotides read TGCGCCAGCAGCTTCGCCACACTAGCGGGGTTAAACGAGCAGTACTTC. It yields the protein CASSFATLAGLNEQYF. Full variable domain (outside the CDR3, taken from reference TRBV5-1 and TRBJ2-7): KAGVTQTPRYLIKTRGQQVTLSCSPISGHRSVSWYQQTPGQGLQFLFEYFSETQRNKGNFPGRFSGRQFSNSRSEMNVSTLELGDSALYLCASSFATLAGLNEQYFGPGTRLTVT.

The J gene is TRBJ1-3, the V gene TRBV29-1, with 7 bases aligning to TRBD1. CDR1 SQVTM and CDR2 ANQGSEA come from the germline V gene. V was clipped by 7 bases and J by 2 bases; unmatched bases: 8. The CDR3 has 14 amino acids. The CDR3, as DNA: TGCAGCGGGCTCCGGGACAGCGCTGGAAACACCATATATTTT. Its translation is CSGLRDSAGNTIYF.

V is TRBV3-1 (or the pseudogene TRBV3-2) and J is TRBJ2-7; 8 bases map to TRBD2. The CDR3 has 16 amino acids. Germline V gene lookup returns CDR1 LGHDT and CDR2 YNNKEL (reference sequence). Germline trimming cut 6 bases from V and 2 bases from J; bases unmatched to any gene: 12. In DNA form, the CDR3 reads TGTGCCAGCAGTACCCCTAAGCGGGAGTCCACCTACGAGCAGTACTTC. Translating it yields CASSTPKRESTYEQYF.

The genes are TRBV27 and TRBJ2-1, with 8 bases matching TRBD1. Looked up from germline, CDR1 is MNHEY and CDR2 is SMNVEV (reference sequence). The V gene end was trimmed by 0 bases and the J gene end by 4 bases; junction bases not matched to a gene: 8. This CDR3 contains 17 residues. CDR3 loop: CASSLSPPGQGYNEQFF. CDR3 sequence (DNA): TGTGCCAGCAGTTTATCGCCCCCCGGACAGGGTTACAATGAGCAGTTCTTC.

This clone was seen just once. The chain employs TRBV19 and TRBJ2-3; TRBD2 matches 13 bases. This CDR3 has 20 amino acids. Losses at the gene ends were 6 bases for V and 2 bases for J; bases not matched to a gene: 17. From germline, CDR1 is LNHDA and CDR2 SQIVND (reference sequence). The CDR3 DNA is TGTGCCAGTAGCACACATCCGGGACTAGCGGGGCGAAGGAACACAGATACGCAGTATTTT. Its translation is CASSTHPGLAGRRNTDTQYF.

The chain joins TRBV4-3 to TRBJ2-1; possibly TRBD2 for D (6 bases). The length of the CDR3 is 17 residues. The V gene's germline CDR1 is LGHNA and CDR2 YSLEER. The V end was cut by 0 bases, the J end by 0 bases, with 12 bases between. The CDR3 reads CASSQEPSESSYNEQFF. The CDR3 region has the DNA TGCGCCAGCAGCCAAGAGCCTAGCGAGAGCTCCTACAATGAGCAGTTCTTC.

The chain carries TRBV9 and TRBJ2-1; 9 bases line up with TRBD2. The CDR3 has 16 residues. J gave up 8 bases and V 0 bases, and 9 bases lay outside the gene matches. Germline V lookup: CDR1 SGDLS, CDR2 YYNGEE. Written as DNA, the CDR3 is TGTGCCAGCAGCGTAGAGATAGCGGGAGTCTTCTATGAGCAGTTCTTC. It yields the protein CASSVEIAGVFYEQFF.

The rearrangement joins TRBV6-1 to TRBJ2-7; D is perhaps TRBD1 or TRBD2 (5 bases each). The CDR3 extends over 13 amino acids. V gave up 3 bases and J gave up 7 bases, with 13 bases separating them. Germline values: CDR1 MNHNS, CDR2 SASEGT. The CDR3 loop reads CASSDRDGDEQYF. CDR3 DNA sequence: TGTGCCAGCAGTGACCGGGACGGGGATGAGCAGTACTTC.

This sequence joins TRBV14 and TRBJ2-2, with 8 bases matching TRBD1. Germline V gene lookup returns CDR1 SGHDN and CDR2 FVKESK. CDR3 length: 13 amino acids. Unmatched junction bases numbered 4, after V lost 0 bases and J lost 13 bases. The CDR3 reads CASSQEFRGRLFF. In DNA, the CDR3 is TGTGCCAGCAGCCAAGAGTTCAGGGGGCGGCTGTTTTTT. The variable domain in full, completed from reference TRBV14 and TRBJ2-2, reads EAGVTQFPSHSVIEKGQTVTLRCDPISGHDNLYWYRRVMGKEIKFLLHFVKESKQDESGMPNNRFLAERTGGTYSTLKVQPAELEDSGVYFCASSQEFRGRLFFGEGSRLTVL.

The V gene is TRBV6-1, the J gene TRBJ1-1; no firm D call. Germline CDR1 and CDR2: MNHNS and SASEGT. The CDR3 totals 13 residues. Trimming shortened V by 0 bases and J by 8 bases, and 10 bases separated the two germline ends. CDR3 amino acids: CASSEALGQEAFF. In DNA, the CDR3 is TGTGCCAGCAGTGAAGCGCTCGGGCAGGAAGCTTTCTTT.

The V gene is TRBV7-9, the J gene TRBJ2-7, with a tentative D call TRBD1 (5 bases). This CDR3 comprises 15 residues. V was clipped by 5 bases and J by 0 bases, with 14 bases between them. Germline assignment: CDR1 SEHNR and CDR2 FQNEAQ (reference sequence). In DNA form, the CDR3 reads TGTGCCAGCAGCCAAAGGGGCCTCAGCTCCTACGAGCAGTACTTC. Amino acid sequence: CASSQRGLSSYEQYF.

With regard to this clone: Relative to the germline gene, one junction end is altered; a read error may explain this. This chain joins TRBV15 and TRBJ1-4; D not certain. The CDR3 loop spans 12 amino acids. CDR1 is LNHNV and CDR2 is YYDKDF in the germline V gene (reference sequence). CDR3 DNA: TGTGCCACCAGCAGAGATCAAGTGTCCGAGGTTTTT. Protein sequence: CATSRDQVSEVF.